This TCR beta chain was retrieved from a study of vaccination and CD4 T cells after COVID-19. Study summary: Samples were taken after vaccination, a median of roughly 70 days after dose two, with a range of 14 to 241. Overlapping spike peptides from SARS-CoV-2, HCoV-NL63, HCoV-OC43 and HCoV-229E served to stimulate the cells.

The study's findings and limits: The appearance of a median approximately 90% of reactive clones in convalescent patients occurred only post-vaccination.

The treatment denotes: approximately nine-day PBMC culture with coronavirus spike peptide pools or control peptides (ViraFEST assay). About this clonotype itself: Antigen specificity is unknown.

Sequenced with the Oncomine TCR Beta short-read assay was DNA taken from cultured CD4+ T cells. TCRdb reprocessed the PCR reads with MiXCR, giving one entry per CDR3 protein. The sample has 16,000 or so distinct CDR3 sequences; around 75% are singletons. Trimming left V 2 bases short and J 2 bases short, with 16 bases between. Germline assignment: CDR1 DFQATT and CDR2 SNEGSKA (reference sequence). This CDR3 contains 16 residues. The sequencing here drew on CD4+ T cells from blood, cultured in vitro, taken after SARS-CoV-2 vaccination. This sequence joins TRBV20-1 and TRBJ1-3; D is unresolved. This receptor was identified in a human donor who received a COVID-19 vaccine. CDR3 in DNA: TGCAGTGCTAGACCCCCGGCCCTCAGAGCTGGAAACACCATATATTTT. It specifies CSARPPALRAGNTIYF.